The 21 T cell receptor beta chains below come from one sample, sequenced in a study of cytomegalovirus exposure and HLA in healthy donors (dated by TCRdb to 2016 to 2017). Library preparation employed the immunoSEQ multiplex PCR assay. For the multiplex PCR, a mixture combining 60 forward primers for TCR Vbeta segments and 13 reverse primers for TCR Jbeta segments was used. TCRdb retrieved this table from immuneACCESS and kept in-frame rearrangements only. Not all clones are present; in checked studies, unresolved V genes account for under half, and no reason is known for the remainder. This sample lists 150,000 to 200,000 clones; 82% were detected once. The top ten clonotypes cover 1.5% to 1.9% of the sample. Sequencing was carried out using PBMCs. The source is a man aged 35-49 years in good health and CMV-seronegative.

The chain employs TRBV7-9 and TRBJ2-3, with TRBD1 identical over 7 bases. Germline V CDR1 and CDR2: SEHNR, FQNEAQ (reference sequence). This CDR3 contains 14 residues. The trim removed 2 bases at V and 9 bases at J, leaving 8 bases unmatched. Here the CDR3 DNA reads TGTGCCAGCAGCTTACCCATGGGACAGAACACGCAGTATTTT. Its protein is CASSLPMGQNTQYF. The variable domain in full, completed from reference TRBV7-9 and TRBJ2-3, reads DTGVSQNPRHKITKRGQNVTFRCDPISEHNRLYWYRQTLGQGPEFLTYFQNEAQLEKSRLLSDRFSAERPKGSFSTLEIQRTEQGDSAMYLCASSLPMGQNTQYFGPGTRLTVL.

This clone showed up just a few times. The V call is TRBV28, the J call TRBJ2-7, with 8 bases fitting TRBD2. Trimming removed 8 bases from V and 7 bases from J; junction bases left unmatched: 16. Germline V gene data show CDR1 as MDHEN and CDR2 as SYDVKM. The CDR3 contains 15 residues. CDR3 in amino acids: CASLTPPGGRGEQYF. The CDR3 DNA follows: TGTGCCAGCTTAACCCCCCCGGGAGGGAGGGGAGAGCAGTACTTC.

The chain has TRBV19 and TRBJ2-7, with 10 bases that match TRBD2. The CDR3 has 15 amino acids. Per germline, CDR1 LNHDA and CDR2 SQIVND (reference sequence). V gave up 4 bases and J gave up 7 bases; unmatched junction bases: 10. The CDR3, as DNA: TGTGCCAGTAGTACAGCGGGAGGGCCTACGGTTGAGCAGTACTTC. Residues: CASSTAGGPTVEQYF.

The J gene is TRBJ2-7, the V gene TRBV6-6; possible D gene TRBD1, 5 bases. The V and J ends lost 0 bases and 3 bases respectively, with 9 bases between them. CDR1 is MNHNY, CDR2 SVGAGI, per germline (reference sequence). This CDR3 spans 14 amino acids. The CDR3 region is CASSYSRTLYEQYF. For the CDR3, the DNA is TGTGCCAGCAGTTACTCGAGGACACTCTACGAGCAGTACTTC.

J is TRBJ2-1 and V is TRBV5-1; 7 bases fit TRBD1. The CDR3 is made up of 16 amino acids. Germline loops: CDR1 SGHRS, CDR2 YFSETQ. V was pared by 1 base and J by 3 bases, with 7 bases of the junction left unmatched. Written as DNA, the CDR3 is TGCGCCAGCAGCTTGCCCCGGGACAGTGACTACAATGAGCAGTTCTTC. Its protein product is CASSLPRDSDYNEQFF.

This chain's CDR3 is CSARLESGYTF. In nucleotides, the CDR3 is TGCAGTGCCCGGCTGGAGTCTGGCTACACCTTC. The rearrangement joins TRBV20-1 to TRBJ1-2; D is unresolved. The CDR3 sequence is 11 residues long. CDR1 is DFQATT and CDR2 is SNEGSKA in the germline V gene (reference sequence). Trimming stripped 6 bases from V and 7 bases from J, with 12 bases between.

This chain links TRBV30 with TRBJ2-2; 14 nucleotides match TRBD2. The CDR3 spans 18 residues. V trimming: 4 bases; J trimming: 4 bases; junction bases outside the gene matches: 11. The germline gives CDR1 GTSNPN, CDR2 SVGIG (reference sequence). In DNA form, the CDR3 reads TGTGCCTGGACCAAACTCTGGACTAGCGGGGGGATCACCGGGGAGCTGTTTTTT. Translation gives CAWTKLWTSGGITGELFF.

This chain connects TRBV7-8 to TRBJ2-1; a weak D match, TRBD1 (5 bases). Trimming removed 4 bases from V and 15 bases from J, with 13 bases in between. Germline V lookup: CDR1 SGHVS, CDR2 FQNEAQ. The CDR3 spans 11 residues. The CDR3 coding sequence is TGTGCCAGCAGCTCTGGACATGCAGGGTTCTTC. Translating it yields CASSSGHAGFF. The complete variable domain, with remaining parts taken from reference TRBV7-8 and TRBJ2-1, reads GAGVSQSPRYKVAKRGQDVALRCDPISGHVSLFWYQQALGQGPEFLTYFQNEAQLDKSGLPSDRFFAERPEGSVSTLKIQRTQQEDSAVYLCASSSGHAGFFGPGTRLTVL.

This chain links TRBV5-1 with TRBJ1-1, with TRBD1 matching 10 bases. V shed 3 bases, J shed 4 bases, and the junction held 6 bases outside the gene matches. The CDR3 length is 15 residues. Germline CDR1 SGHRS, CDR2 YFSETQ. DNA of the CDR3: TGCGCCAGCAGCTCCGGACAGGGGGGACTCACTGAAGCTTTCTTT. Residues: CASSSGQGGLTEAFF.

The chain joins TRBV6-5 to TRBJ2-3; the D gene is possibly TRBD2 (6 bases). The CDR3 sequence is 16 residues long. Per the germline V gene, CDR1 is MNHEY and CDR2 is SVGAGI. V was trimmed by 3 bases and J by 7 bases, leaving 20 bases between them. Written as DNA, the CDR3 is TGTGCCAGCAGTTATCTAGGCGGGGACCTCACGAATACGCAGTATTTT. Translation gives CASSYLGGDLTNTQYF.

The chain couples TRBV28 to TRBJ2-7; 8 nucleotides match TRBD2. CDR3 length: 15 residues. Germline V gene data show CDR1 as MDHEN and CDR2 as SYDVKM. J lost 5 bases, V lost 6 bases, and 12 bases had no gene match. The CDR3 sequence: CASSPPGGRYDEQYF. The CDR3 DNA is TGTGCCAGCAGCCCACCAGGCGGGAGGTACGACGAGCAGTACTTC.

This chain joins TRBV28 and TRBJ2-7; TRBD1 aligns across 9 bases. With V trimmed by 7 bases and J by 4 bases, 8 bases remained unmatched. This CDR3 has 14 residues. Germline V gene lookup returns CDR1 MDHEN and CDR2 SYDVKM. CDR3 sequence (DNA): TGTGCCAGCATCCCGGGACAGGGCTTATACGAGCAGTACTTC. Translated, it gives CASIPGQGLYEQYF.

The CDR3 DNA reads TGTGCCAGTAGTCCACGACTAGCGGGACGCACCGGGGAGCTGTTTTTT. The encoded protein is CASSPRLAGRTGELFF. This rearrangement joins TRBV19 to TRBJ2-2; TRBD2 matches 11 bases. The CDR3 loop spans 16 amino acids. Losses at the gene ends were 5 bases for V and 4 bases for J; bases not matched to a gene: 6. CDR1 and CDR2 (germline): LNHDA, SQIVND (reference sequence).

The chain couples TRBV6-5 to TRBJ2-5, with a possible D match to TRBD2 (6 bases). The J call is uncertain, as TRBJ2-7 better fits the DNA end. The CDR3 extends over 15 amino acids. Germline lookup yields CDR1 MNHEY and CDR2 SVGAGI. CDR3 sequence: CASSYRDLHYYEQYF. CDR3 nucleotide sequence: TGTGCCAGCAGCTATCGGGACTTGCACTACTACGAGCAGTACTTC.

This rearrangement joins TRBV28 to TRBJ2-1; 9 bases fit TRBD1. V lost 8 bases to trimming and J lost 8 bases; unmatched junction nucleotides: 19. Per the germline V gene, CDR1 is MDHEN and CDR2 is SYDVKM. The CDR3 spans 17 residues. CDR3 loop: CASPRGQGTNIGDEQFF. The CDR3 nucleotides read TGTGCCAGCCCTAGAGGACAGGGGACTAACATAGGCGATGAGCAGTTCTTC. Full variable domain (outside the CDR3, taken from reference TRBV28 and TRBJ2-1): DVKVTQSSRYLVKRTGEKVFLECVQDMDHENMFWYRQDPGLGLRLIYFSYDVKMKEKGDIPEGYSVSREKKERFSLILESASTNQTSMYLCASPRGQGTNIGDEQFFGPGTRLTVL.

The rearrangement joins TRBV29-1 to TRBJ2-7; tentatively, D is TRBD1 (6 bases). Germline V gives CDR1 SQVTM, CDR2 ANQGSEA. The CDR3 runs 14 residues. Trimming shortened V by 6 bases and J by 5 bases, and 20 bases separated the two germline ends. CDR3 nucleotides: TGCAGCGTGGTCGGGGCTTTGAGGGGGAACGAGCAGTACTTC. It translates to CSVVGALRGNEQYF.

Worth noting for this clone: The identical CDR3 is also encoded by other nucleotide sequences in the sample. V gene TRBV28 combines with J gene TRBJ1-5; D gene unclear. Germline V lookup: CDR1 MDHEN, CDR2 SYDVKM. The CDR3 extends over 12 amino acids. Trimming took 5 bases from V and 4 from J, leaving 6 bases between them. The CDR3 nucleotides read TGTGCCAGCAGTACGACTAATCAGCCCCAGCATTTT. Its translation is CASSTTNQPQHF.

The CDR3 region is CASSAAVWGGNEQFF. The DNA of the CDR3 is TGTGCCAGCAGCGCCGCCGTTTGGGGAGGCAATGAGCAGTTCTTC. This rearrangement joins TRBV11-2 to TRBJ2-1; tentatively, D is TRBD2 (6 bases). CDR3 size: 15 residues. Germline V gene data show CDR1 as SGHAT and CDR2 as FQNNGV. V shed 5 bases and J shed 6 bases, with 17 bases lying between them. Variable domain in full (rest from reference TRBV11-2 and TRBJ2-1): EAGVAQSPRYKIIEKRQSVAFWCNPISGHATLYWYQQILGQGPKLLIQFQNNGVVDDSQLPKDRFSAERLKGVDSTLKIQPAKLEDSAVYLCASSAAVWGGNEQFFGPGTRLTVL.

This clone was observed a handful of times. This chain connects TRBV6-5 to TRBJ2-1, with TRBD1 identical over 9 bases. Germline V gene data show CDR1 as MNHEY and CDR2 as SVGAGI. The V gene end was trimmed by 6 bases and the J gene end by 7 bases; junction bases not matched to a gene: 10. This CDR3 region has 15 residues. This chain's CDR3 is CASRSSGTGRNEQFF. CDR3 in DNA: TGTGCCAGCAGGTCTTCCGGGACAGGGAGGAATGAGCAGTTCTTC.

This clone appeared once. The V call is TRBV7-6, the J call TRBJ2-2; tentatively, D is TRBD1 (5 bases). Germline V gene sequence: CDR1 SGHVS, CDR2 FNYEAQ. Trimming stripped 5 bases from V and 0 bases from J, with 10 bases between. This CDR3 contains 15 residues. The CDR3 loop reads CASSPQGANTGELFF. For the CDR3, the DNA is TGTGCCAGCAGCCCGCAGGGCGCGAACACCGGGGAGCTGTTTTTT.

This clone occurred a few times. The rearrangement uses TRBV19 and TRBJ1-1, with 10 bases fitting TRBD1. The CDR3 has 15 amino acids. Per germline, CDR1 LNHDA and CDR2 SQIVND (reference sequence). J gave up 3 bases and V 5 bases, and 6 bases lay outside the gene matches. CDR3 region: CASSPWTGGDTEAFF. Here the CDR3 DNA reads TGTGCCAGTAGTCCATGGACAGGGGGGGACACTGAAGCTTTCTTT.